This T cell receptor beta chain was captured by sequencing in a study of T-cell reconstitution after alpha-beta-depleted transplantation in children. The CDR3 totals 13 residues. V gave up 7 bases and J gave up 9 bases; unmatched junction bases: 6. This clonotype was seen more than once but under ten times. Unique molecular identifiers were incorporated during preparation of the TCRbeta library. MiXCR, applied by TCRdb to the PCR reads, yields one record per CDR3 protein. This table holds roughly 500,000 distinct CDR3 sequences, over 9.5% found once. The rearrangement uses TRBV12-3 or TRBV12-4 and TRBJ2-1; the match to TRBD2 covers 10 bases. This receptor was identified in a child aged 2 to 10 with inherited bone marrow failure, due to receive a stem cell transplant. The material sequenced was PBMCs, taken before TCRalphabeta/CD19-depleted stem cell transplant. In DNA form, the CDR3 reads TGTGCCAGCACCCTGCTAGCGGGAGTTGAGCAGTTCTTC. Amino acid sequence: CASTLLAGVEQFF.